This T cell receptor (beta chain) was identified in a study of PD-1 blockade in classical Hodgkin lymphoma (dated by TCRdb to the early 2020s). Describing the broader study: Nivolumab dosing was 3 mg/kg intravenously every 2 weeks, continuing until either disease progression or unacceptable toxicity. To define a peripheral blood immune signature of response to PD-1 blockade in classical Hodgkin lymphoma, the study combined TCR beta sequencing with CyTOF.

About this clone itself: This clone's antigen is unknown. The sample holds no much larger clone one base away, and base qualities are not on file.

Taken with the paper, the label for time point translates to: cycle 2 day 1 (C2D1) of nivolumab. Relapse after autologous stem cell transplantation had occurred in all trial patients, and cohorts A, B and C were distinguished by prior brentuximab vedotin exposure. The trial cohort comprised fewer than 65 patients with relapsed/refractory classical Hodgkin lymphoma whose best overall responses were complete response, partial response or progressive disease. Single-agent nivolumab was administered to trial patients in the multi-cohort phase II CheckMate 205 trial. An independent review committee assessed best overall response using the 2007 International Working Group response criteria. Trial PBMCs were collected immediately before nivolumab initiation (C1D1) and during therapy at cycle 2 day 1 and cycle 4 day 1. After peripheral blood was drawn into 8 mL Vacutainer Cell Preparation Tubes, PBMCs were isolated by centrifugation and then cryopreserved.

The Qiagen DNeasy kit was used to extract genomic DNA from unsorted PBMCs and from the negatively selected CD4+ and CD8+ fractions. Using primers that anneal to V and J segments, immunoSEQ multiplex PCR amplified the TCR beta CDR3 regions. A synthetic immune receptor repertoire was used to minimize amplification bias, and any remaining bias was removed computationally after sequencing. Concerning the study's data processing: Custom Python scripts were used to quantify repertoire diversity as the Shannon entropy index. Unsorted, CD4+ and CD8+ repertoires were analyzed separately, except in combined analyses where CD4+ and CD8+ sequences were merged in silico. Clonal expansion was defined as at least a 2-fold frequency increase after treatment relative to C1D1, with a pseudocount of 0.5 for undetected baseline clones. Singleton clones were defined as clones with 0 or 1 copy at C1D1, and non-singleton clones were defined as clones with 2 or more copies. By matching protein sequences in sorted samples from the same patient, clones expanded in unsorted samples were annotated as CD4+, CD8+ or unknown. Diversity changes from C1D1 to C4D1 were tested in paired samples using Wilcoxon tests. TCRdb took over this immuneACCESS table, retaining in-frame rearrangements with V and J assigned. Such tables are incomplete; in checked studies, under half of the missing clones stem from an unresolved V gene, and the remainder is unexplained. That table furnishes V, J and clone size, whereas the DNA furnished D and trimming. The sample profile shows 130,000 to 150,000 clones; 78% of them were found once. The ten largest clones add up to 7% to 9.5% of the sample.

Trimming removed 1 base from V and 7 bases from J, leaving 19 bases between the germline ends. CDR1 and CDR2 are read off the germline V gene (reference sequence) as SEHNR and FQNEAQ. The CDR3 runs 16 residues from the cysteine to the phenylalanine. Only the CDR3 portion is preserved as DNA: 48 bases, with reading frame beginning at the first base. Overall study outcomes, separate from this receptor: Lower diversity was seen in patients whose nivolumab began less than 1 year after ASCT, and these patients were left out of later analyses so that immune reconstitution would not confound the results. Baseline TCR diversity was reported as lower in newly diagnosed patients than in healthy donors, and lower still in relapsed/refractory patients. Trial patients with a complete response had baseline diversity similar to that of newly diagnosed patients, while partial responders and progressors had significantly lower diversity. CD4+ but not CD8+ TCR diversity rose significantly by C4D1 (p=0.0027 vs p=0.16), most apparent in complete responders (p=0.02). The study was limited to a single clinical trial cohort, and causes of repertoire differences, possibly disease activity or prior therapy, remained undefined.

The sequences come from peripheral blood mononuclear cells (PBMCs), collected before the second cycle of nivolumab. The chain uses TRBV7-9 and TRBJ2-5; the D gene is perhaps TRBD2, from 5 matching bases. The sequence was collected from a human donor with classical Hodgkin lymphoma. The DNA sequence is as follows: TGTGCCAGCAGCTTAGATGGGTTGGGAGCCAGGTGGACCCAGTACTTC. This encodes CASSLDGLGARWTQYF.